The sequence of this T cell receptor beta chain was determined in a study of blood T cells in healthy people across ages. Per germline, CDR1 MNHEY and CDR2 SVGAGI. The CDR3 is made up of 14 amino acids. Through a sample-barcoded 5' primer and a J-beta primer mix, a second PCR was run for roughly 6 to 11 cycles. A single record per CDR3 protein comes from TCRdb applying MiXCR to the 5' RACE reads. The sample consists of roughly 2 million distinct CDR3 sequences, about 50% of them appearing once. The people who gave samples were healthy Caucasians from Russia, aged 6 to 90. V and J are TRBV6-5 and TRBJ1-5; 10 bases fit TRBD1. The clonotype was recovered from a woman between 40 and 50 years old in good health. The sample taken for sequencing was blood. The CDR3 sequence: CASRDRGDAQPQHF. The CDR3 coding sequence is TGTGCTAGCCGGGACAGGGGTGATGCGCAGCCCCAGCATTTT.